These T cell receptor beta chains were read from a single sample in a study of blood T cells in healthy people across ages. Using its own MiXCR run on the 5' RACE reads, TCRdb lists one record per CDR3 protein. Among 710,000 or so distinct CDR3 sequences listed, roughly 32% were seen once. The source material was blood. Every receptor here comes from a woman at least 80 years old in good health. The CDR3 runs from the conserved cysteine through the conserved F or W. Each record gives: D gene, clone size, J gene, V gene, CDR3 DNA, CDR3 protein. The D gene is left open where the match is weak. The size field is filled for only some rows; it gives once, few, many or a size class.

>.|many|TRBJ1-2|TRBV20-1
TGCAGTGCTAGAGATCAGAATGGCTACACCTTC
CSARDQNGYTF
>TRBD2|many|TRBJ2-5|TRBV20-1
TGCAGTGCCCCCTCTAGCGGGAGACAAGAGACCCAGTACTTC
CSAPSSGRQETQYF
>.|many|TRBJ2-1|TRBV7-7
TGTGCCAGCAGCTTGATGACTTATGACGATGAGCAGTTCTTC
CASSLMTYDDEQFF
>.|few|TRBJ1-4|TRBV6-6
TGTGCCAGCAGTTACGTTCGGGAAAAACTGTTTTTT
CASSYVREKLFF
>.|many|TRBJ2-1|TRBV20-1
TGCAGTGCTTACGAAATTACAGCTACGAATGAGCAGTTCTTC
CSAYEITATNEQFF
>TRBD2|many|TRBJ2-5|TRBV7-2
TGTGCCAGCAGCTTATCGAGCGGGGGGGGGCAAGAGACCCAGTACTTC
CASSLSSGGGQETQYF
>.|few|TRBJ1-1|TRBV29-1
TGCAGCGGCGACGGGGTGAACACTGAAGCTTTCTTT
CSGDGVNTEAFF
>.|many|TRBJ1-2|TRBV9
TGTGCCAGCAGCGTGTACGGGAACTATGGCTACACCTTC
CASSVYGNYGYTF
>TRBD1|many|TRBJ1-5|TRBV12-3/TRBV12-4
TGTGCCAGCAGCCAGGGACAGGGTAGGCAGCCCCAGCATTTT
CASSQGQGRQPQHF
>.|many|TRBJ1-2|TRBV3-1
TGTGCCAGCAGCCAAGCGGGTCTCGGGACCTATGGCTACACCTTC
CASSQAGLGTYGYTF
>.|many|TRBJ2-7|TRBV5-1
TGCGCCAGCAGCTTACCAGGGTCTCCCTACGAGCAGTACTTC
CASSLPGSPYEQYF
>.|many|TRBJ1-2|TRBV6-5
TGTGCCAGCAGTTACTCGTTGCAGGGAAACTATGGCTACACCTTC
CASSYSLQGNYGYTF
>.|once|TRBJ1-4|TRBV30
TGTGCCTGGAGTGCCAACCATGAAAAACGGTTTTTT
CAWSANHEKRFF
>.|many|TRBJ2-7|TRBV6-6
TGTGCCAGCCTGGAGGGGGGCACCATCTACGAGCAGTACTTC
CASLEGGTIYEQYF
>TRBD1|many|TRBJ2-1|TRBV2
TGTGCCAGCAAGTTCCAGGGGGCGGCCCTCAATGAGCAGTTCTTC
CASKFQGAALNEQFF
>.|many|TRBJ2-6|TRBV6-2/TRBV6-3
TGTGCCAGCAGCACGTGGGCCAACGTCCTGACTTTC
CASSTWANVLTF
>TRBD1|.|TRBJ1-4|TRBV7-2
TGTGCCAGCAGCGCGAGACAGGGGGGGGGTGAAAAACTGTTTTTT
CASSARQGGGEKLFF
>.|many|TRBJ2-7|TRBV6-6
TGTGCCAGCAGCTCTATCACTTCTAGGAATTACGAGCAGTACTTC
CASSSITSRNYEQYF
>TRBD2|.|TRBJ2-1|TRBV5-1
TGCGCCAGCGGCTCGAGGGACTCCGTGGGACTACTACACAATGAGCAGTTCTTC
CASGSRDSVGLLHNEQFF
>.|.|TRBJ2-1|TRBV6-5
TGTGCCAGCAGTTATCGGACGTCTGGTGAGCGAGAGACCCAGTTCTTC
CASSYRTSGERETQFF
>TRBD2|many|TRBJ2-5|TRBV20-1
TGCAGTGCTAGTCTAGCGGGGGTACCAAGAGGGACCCAGTACTTC
CSASLAGVPRGTQYF
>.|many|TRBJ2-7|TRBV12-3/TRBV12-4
TGTGCCAGCAGTACCGGGATGTCAACTTACGAGCAGTACTTC
CASSTGMSTYEQYF
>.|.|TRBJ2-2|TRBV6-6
TGTGCCAGCACGAAAGTTCAGGGGCCTCCGAACACCGGGGAGCTGTTTTTT
CASTKVQGPPNTGELFF
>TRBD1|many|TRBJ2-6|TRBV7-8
TGTGCCAGCAGCTTACAAGTCTCCCAGGGGGCTGGGGCCAACGTCCTGACTTTC
CASSLQVSQGAGANVLTF
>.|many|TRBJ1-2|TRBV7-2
TGTGCCAGCAGCTTAGTGGCGGGGGCGCGCGACTATGGCTACACCTTC
CASSLVAGARDYGYTF
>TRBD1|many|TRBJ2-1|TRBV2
TGTGCCAGCAAGAGGACAGGGGTCTACAATGAGCAGTTCTTC
CASKRTGVYNEQFF
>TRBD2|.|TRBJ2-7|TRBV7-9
TGTGCCAGAAGGCCCCCGGGGGCGGGGGGATATACCATTTACGAGCAGTACTTC
CARRPPGAGGYTIYEQYF
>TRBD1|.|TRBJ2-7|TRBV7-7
TGTGCCAGCAGCCAAGGACAGGGGAGGGCATACGAGCAGTACTTC
CASSQGQGRAYEQYF
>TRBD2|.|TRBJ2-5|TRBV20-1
TGCAGTGCTAGACTAGCGGGAGGACCCCAAGAGACCCAGTACTTC
CSARLAGGPQETQYF
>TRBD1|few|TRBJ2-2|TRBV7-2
TGTGCCAGCAGCTTACATCGAGACAGGGTCGTGACCGGGGAGCTGTTTTTT
CASSLHRDRVVTGELFF
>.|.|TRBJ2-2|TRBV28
TGTACCAGCCGGCCTAGGCACAGCCCGATGGGGGAGCTGTTTTTT
CTSRPRHSPMGELFF
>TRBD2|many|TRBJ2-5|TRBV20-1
TGCAGTGCTCCCGGGACTAGCGGGCAAGAGACCCAGTACTTC
CSAPGTSGQETQYF
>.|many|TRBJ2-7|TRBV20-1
TGCAGTGCTGGACCCCCGGGACTTCTGAAGGAGCAGTACTTC
CSAGPPGLLKEQYF
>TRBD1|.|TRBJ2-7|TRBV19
TGTGCCAGTAGTACAGGGGGAGCCTACGAGCAGTACTTC
CASSTGGAYEQYF
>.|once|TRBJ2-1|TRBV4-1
TGCGCCAGCAGCCAAGAGCCGACAGGGAGGAATGAGCAGTTCTTC
CASSQEPTGRNEQFF
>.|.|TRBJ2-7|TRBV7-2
TGTGCCAGCAGCCCGAGGGAAGCGTCCTACGAGCAGTACTTC
CASSPREASYEQYF
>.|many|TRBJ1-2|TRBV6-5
TGTGCCAGCAGCTGGCGAGGGGGGGGCTACACCTTC
CASSWRGGGYTF
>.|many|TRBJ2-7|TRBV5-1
TGCGCCAGCAGCCCGCAGTTGGGGGGTCTAGGCTACGAGCAGTACTTC
CASSPQLGGLGYEQYF
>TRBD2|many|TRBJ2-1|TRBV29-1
TGCAGCGTTGCCCCGGGGGGGAATGAGCAGTTCTTC
CSVAPGGNEQFF
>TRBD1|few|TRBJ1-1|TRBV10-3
TGTGCCATCAGCTCCCCAGGGACAGTGGGGCGCACTGAAGCTTTCTTT
CAISSPGTVGRTEAFF
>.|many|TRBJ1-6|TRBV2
TGTGCCAGCAGTCCCCGTCTGGGGAATTCACCCCTCCACTTT
CASSPRLGNSPLHF
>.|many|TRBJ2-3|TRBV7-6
TGTGCCAGCAGCTTAGCAGTCCAGGCCACAGATACGCAGTATTTT
CASSLAVQATDTQYF
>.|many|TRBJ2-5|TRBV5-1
TGCGCCAGCACCGCTCGGTTGACGGAGACCCAGTACTTC
CASTARLTETQYF
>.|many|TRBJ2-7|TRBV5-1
TGCGCCAGCAGTTGGGAGAAGGGTGAGCAGTACTTC
CASSWEKGEQYF
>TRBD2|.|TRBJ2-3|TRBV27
TGTGCCAGCAGTTCCCTTGGGCTAGCGGGAGTTGGGGATACGCAGTATTTT
CASSSLGLAGVGDTQYF
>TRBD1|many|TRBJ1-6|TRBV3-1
TGTGCCAGCAGCGAAAACAGGGGGAATTCACCCCTCCACTTT
CASSENRGNSPLHF
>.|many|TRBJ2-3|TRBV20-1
TGCAGTGCTATTGGGCCAGGTGGGACAGATACGCAGTATTTT
CSAIGPGGTDTQYF
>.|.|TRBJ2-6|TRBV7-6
TGTGCCAGCAGCATGCGGGGCGGCTCTGGGGCCAACGTCCTGACTTTC
CASSMRGGSGANVLTF
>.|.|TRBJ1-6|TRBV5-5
TGTGCCAGCAGCGCCCACACGGTGGGGCAGTTGAATTCACCCCTCCACTTT
CASSAHTVGQLNSPLHF
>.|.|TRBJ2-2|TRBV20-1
TGCAGTGCTGGAGACAATCCCCAGGGGACCGGGGAGCTGTTTTTT
CSAGDNPQGTGELFF
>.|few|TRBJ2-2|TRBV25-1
TGTGCCAGCAGTGAATTGGGCGACCCTACCGGGGAGCTGTTTTTT
CASSELGDPTGELFF